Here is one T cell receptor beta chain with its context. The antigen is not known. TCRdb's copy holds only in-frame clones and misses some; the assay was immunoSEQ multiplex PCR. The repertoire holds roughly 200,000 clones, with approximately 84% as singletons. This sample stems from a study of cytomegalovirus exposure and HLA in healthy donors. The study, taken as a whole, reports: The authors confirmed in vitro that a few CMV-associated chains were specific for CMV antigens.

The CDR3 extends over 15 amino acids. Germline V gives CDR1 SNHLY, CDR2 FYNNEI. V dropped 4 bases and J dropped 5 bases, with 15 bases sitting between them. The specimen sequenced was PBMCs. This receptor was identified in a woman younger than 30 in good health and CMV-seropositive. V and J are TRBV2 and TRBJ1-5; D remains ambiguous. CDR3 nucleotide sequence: TGTGCCAGCAGTGGCGCACAGATGATATATCAGCCCCAGCATTTT. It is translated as CASSGAQMIYQPQHF.